This is a list of T cell receptor beta chains from one sample in a study of CD8 T cells in ankylosing spondylitis. TCRdb redid the calling of the 5' RACE reads with MiXCR, one entry per CDR3 protein. Of 470,000 or so distinct CDR3 sequences in the sample, 25% to 30% were seen once. Material for sequencing was blood, either unsorted or a sorted T cell fraction (not recorded which). The receptors shown here come from a male donor with ankylosing spondylitis. Both conserved end residues are trimmed from each CDR3. A D gene is named only where the DNA matches it firmly.

d_gene: TRBD1; v_gene: TRBV15; j_gene: TRBJ1-5; CDR3aa: ATSSILETGVGLTQH
d_gene: .; v_gene: TRBV5-1; j_gene: TRBJ1-1; CDR3aa: ASSLAGEGTEAF
d_gene: .; v_gene: TRBV7-6; j_gene: TRBJ2-3; CDR3aa: ASSRAFEWPTDTQY
d_gene: .; v_gene: TRBV6-1; j_gene: TRBJ2-6; CDR3aa: ATVFGGANVLT
d_gene: TRBD1; v_gene: TRBV7-9; j_gene: TRBJ1-2; CDR3aa: ASSSRGPGDTYGYT
d_gene: .; v_gene: TRBV6-2/TRBV6-3; j_gene: TRBJ2-1; CDR3aa: ASSIAYNEQF
d_gene: TRBD2; v_gene: TRBV20-1; j_gene: TRBJ2-1; CDR3aa: SARTAAGVGDEQF
d_gene: TRBD1; v_gene: TRBV7-2; j_gene: TRBJ1-1; CDR3aa: ASSRDRGRFEAF
d_gene: TRBD1; v_gene: TRBV24-1; j_gene: TRBJ1-5; CDR3aa: ATSDRDRYGPQH
d_gene: .; v_gene: TRBV6-2/TRBV6-3; j_gene: TRBJ1-1; CDR3aa: ASSYTPQLEAF
d_gene: TRBD2; v_gene: TRBV9; j_gene: TRBJ2-1; CDR3aa: ASSPMLAGGEQF
d_gene: .; v_gene: TRBV24-1; j_gene: TRBJ2-1; CDR3aa: ATSDSLLGAGEQF
d_gene: TRBD1; v_gene: TRBV7-6; j_gene: TRBJ2-7; CDR3aa: ASSLDRGPTYEQY
d_gene: TRBD2; v_gene: TRBV5-6; j_gene: TRBJ2-5; CDR3aa: ASSLISGRLVTQY
d_gene: .; v_gene: TRBV24-1; j_gene: TRBJ2-3; CDR3aa: ATSETGPLGPDTQY
d_gene: TRBD2; v_gene: TRBV6-5; j_gene: TRBJ2-1; CDR3aa: ASNLLAGVGNEQF
d_gene: .; v_gene: TRBV5-1; j_gene: TRBJ1-5; CDR3aa: ASSTGGDNQPQH
d_gene: .; v_gene: TRBV18; j_gene: TRBJ2-1; CDR3aa: ASSPASGEQF
d_gene: .; v_gene: TRBV12-3/TRBV12-4; j_gene: TRBJ1-2; CDR3aa: ASSFVGQSRGGYT
d_gene: .; v_gene: TRBV11-2; j_gene: TRBJ2-2; CDR3aa: ASSLDRLNTGELF
d_gene: TRBD2; v_gene: TRBV29-1; j_gene: TRBJ2-1; CDR3aa: TAGDYNEQF
d_gene: TRBD2; v_gene: TRBV7-8; j_gene: TRBJ2-1; CDR3aa: ASSLKPQRTSGYNEQF
d_gene: TRBD2; v_gene: TRBV20-1; j_gene: TRBJ2-1; CDR3aa: SARLAGGLRVSYNEQF
d_gene: .; v_gene: TRBV29-1; j_gene: TRBJ2-5; CDR3aa: SVAFRGGTQY
d_gene: .; v_gene: TRBV5-1; j_gene: TRBJ2-2; CDR3aa: ASRGVSNTGELF
d_gene: .; v_gene: TRBV7-8; j_gene: TRBJ1-1; CDR3aa: ASSWRGFSTEAF
d_gene: .; v_gene: TRBV7-2; j_gene: TRBJ1-5; CDR3aa: ASSSLGQPQH
d_gene: TRBD2; v_gene: TRBV20-1; j_gene: TRBJ2-7; CDR3aa: SAYIGPSGTYEQY
d_gene: .; v_gene: TRBV12-3/TRBV12-4; j_gene: TRBJ2-3; CDR3aa: ASSFGGDGADTQY
d_gene: .; v_gene: TRBV29-1; j_gene: TRBJ1-1; CDR3aa: SVRNAGTEAF
d_gene: TRBD2; v_gene: TRBV20-1; j_gene: TRBJ2-5; CDR3aa: SARVTSDQETQY
d_gene: .; v_gene: TRBV29-1; j_gene: TRBJ2-1; CDR3aa: SAPGGAGLAYNEQF
d_gene: TRBD1; v_gene: TRBV24-1; j_gene: TRBJ2-5; CDR3aa: ATSDLRTGGQETQY
d_gene: .; v_gene: TRBV20-1; j_gene: TRBJ2-3; CDR3aa: SARDFGTDTQY
d_gene: .; v_gene: TRBV18; j_gene: TRBJ1-1; CDR3aa: ASSQSVLGTEAF
d_gene: TRBD2; v_gene: TRBV20-1; j_gene: TRBJ2-3; CDR3aa: SASSGLSTDTQY
d_gene: .; v_gene: TRBV3-1; j_gene: TRBJ2-1; CDR3aa: ASSQGPVEQF
d_gene: .; v_gene: TRBV5-1; j_gene: TRBJ2-5; CDR3aa: ASSLADRETQY
d_gene: .; v_gene: TRBV7-2; j_gene: TRBJ2-7; CDR3aa: ASSQPWAFEQY
d_gene: .; v_gene: TRBV7-2; j_gene: TRBJ2-5; CDR3aa: ASSTTAGWQETQY
d_gene: .; v_gene: TRBV12-3/TRBV12-4; j_gene: TRBJ1-6; CDR3aa: ASSLGGRGFPLH
d_gene: TRBD1; v_gene: TRBV28; j_gene: TRBJ1-5; CDR3aa: ASRRDRGQPQH